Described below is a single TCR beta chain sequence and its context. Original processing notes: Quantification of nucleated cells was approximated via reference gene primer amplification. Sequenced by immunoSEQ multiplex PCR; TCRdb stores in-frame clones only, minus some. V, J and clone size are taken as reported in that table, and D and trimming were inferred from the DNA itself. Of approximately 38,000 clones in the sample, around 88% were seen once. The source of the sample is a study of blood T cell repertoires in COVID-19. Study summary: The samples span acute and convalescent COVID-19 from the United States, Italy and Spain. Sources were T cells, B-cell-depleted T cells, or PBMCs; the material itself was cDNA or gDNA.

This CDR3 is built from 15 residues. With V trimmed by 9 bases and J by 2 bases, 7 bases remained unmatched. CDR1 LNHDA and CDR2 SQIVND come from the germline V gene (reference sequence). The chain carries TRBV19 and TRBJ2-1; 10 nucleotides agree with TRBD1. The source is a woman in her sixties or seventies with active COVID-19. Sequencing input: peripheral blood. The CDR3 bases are TGTGCCAGCGGTCGGGGGACAGGGGCCTACAATGAGCAGTTCTTC. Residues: CASGRGTGAYNEQFF.